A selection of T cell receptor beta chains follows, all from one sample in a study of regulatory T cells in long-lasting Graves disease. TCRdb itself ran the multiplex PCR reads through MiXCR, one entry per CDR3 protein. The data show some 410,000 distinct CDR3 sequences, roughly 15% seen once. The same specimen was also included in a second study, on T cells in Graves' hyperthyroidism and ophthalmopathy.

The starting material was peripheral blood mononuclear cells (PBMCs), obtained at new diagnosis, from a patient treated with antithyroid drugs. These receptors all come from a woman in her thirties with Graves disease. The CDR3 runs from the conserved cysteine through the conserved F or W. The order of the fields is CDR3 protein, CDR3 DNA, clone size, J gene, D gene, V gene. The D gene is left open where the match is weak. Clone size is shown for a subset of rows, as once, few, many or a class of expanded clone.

CDR3aa: CSARDGSRPSGANVLTF
CDR3nt: TGCAGTGCTAGAGATGGTTCCCGACCCTCCGGGGCCAACGTCCTGACTTTC
abundance: few
j_gene: TRBJ2-6
d_gene: .
v_gene: TRBV20-1

CDR3aa: CASSFPSPGPGNTIYF
CDR3nt: TGTGCCAGCAGCTTTCCCAGCCCAGGGCCTGGAAACACCATATATTTT
abundance: .
j_gene: TRBJ1-3
d_gene: .
v_gene: TRBV7-8

CDR3aa: CASMAPKGIQYF
CDR3nt: TGTGCCAGTATGGCCCCTAAAGGAATTCAGTACTTC
abundance: many
j_gene: TRBJ2-4
d_gene: .
v_gene: TRBV19

CDR3aa: CASSLPMTSLHEQFF
CDR3nt: TGTGCCAGCAGCTTGCCTATGACTAGCCTGCATGAGCAGTTCTTC
abundance: many
j_gene: TRBJ2-1
d_gene: TRBD2
v_gene: TRBV7-6

CDR3aa: CASSGEGQETQYF
CDR3nt: TGCGCCAGCAGCGGGGAGGGGCAAGAGACCCAGTACTTC
abundance: many
j_gene: TRBJ2-5
d_gene: TRBD2
v_gene: TRBV4-1

CDR3aa: CASSRSANNYGYTF
CDR3nt: TGTGCCAGTAGTAGGTCCGCGAATAACTATGGCTACACCTTC
abundance: few
j_gene: TRBJ1-2
d_gene: .
v_gene: TRBV19

CDR3aa: CATGLSLNTEAFF
CDR3nt: TGTGCCACGGGGTTATCCCTGAACACTGAAGCTTTCTTT
abundance: .
j_gene: TRBJ1-1
d_gene: .
v_gene: TRBV2

CDR3aa: CASSPWGYNEQFF
CDR3nt: TGTGCCAGCTCACCCTGGGGTTACAATGAGCAGTTCTTC
abundance: many
j_gene: TRBJ2-1
d_gene: .
v_gene: TRBV18

CDR3aa: CASKLPVNTAYEQYF
CDR3nt: TGTGCCAGCAAACTCCCCGTCAACACCGCCTACGAGCAGTACTTC
abundance: many
j_gene: TRBJ2-7
d_gene: .
v_gene: TRBV6-1

CDR3aa: CASSPRQGTGNTIYF
CDR3nt: TGTGCCAGCAGCCCCAGGCAGGGTACTGGAAACACCATATATTTT
abundance: .
j_gene: TRBJ1-3
d_gene: .
v_gene: TRBV7-3

CDR3aa: CASSTDAFAYEQYF
CDR3nt: TGTGCCAGCTCTACAGACGCCTTCGCCTACGAGCAGTACTTC
abundance: many
j_gene: TRBJ2-7
d_gene: .
v_gene: TRBV2

CDR3aa: CASSIYRDRGFKRNTEAFF
CDR3nt: TGTGCCAGCAGTATTTACCGGGACCGGGGATTTAAGAGGAACACTGAAGCTTTCTTT
abundance: .
j_gene: TRBJ1-1
d_gene: .
v_gene: TRBV11-2

CDR3aa: CSVRQGRNYGYTF
CDR3nt: TGCAGCGTTCGACAGGGGCGGAACTATGGCTACACCTTC
abundance: few
j_gene: TRBJ1-2
d_gene: TRBD1
v_gene: TRBV29-1

CDR3aa: CASSSPTKGSNEQYF
CDR3nt: TGTGCCAGCAGTTCCCCGACTAAGGGATCGAACGAGCAGTACTTC
abundance: many
j_gene: TRBJ2-7
d_gene: .
v_gene: TRBV27

CDR3aa: CASSIAGGRLTGELFF
CDR3nt: TGTGCCAGCAGTATAGCGGGAGGGCGGTTAACCGGGGAGCTGTTTTTT
abundance: many
j_gene: TRBJ2-2
d_gene: TRBD2
v_gene: TRBV2

CDR3aa: CAWSGPRTSPSYEQYF
CDR3nt: TGTGCCTGGAGTGGCCCCCGGACTAGTCCCTCCTACGAGCAGTACTTC
abundance: many
j_gene: TRBJ2-7
d_gene: TRBD2
v_gene: TRBV30

CDR3aa: CSVTGGANYGYTF
CDR3nt: TGCAGCGTTACAGGGGGAGCTAACTATGGCTACACCTTC
abundance: many
j_gene: TRBJ1-2
d_gene: TRBD1
v_gene: TRBV29-1

CDR3aa: CSARGADITSSGANVLTF
CDR3nt: TGCAGTGCTAGGGGTGCAGATATTACTAGCTCTGGGGCCAACGTCCTGACTTTC
abundance: .
j_gene: TRBJ2-6
d_gene: .
v_gene: TRBV20-1

CDR3aa: CASRRRDRASYEQYF
CDR3nt: TGTGCCAGCAGGCGCCGGGACAGGGCCTCCTACGAGCAGTACTTC
abundance: .
j_gene: TRBJ2-7
d_gene: TRBD1
v_gene: TRBV6-1

CDR3aa: CSAREVTGGYNEQFF
CDR3nt: TGCAGTGCTAGAGAGGTGACGGGGGGATACAATGAGCAGTTCTTC
abundance: many
j_gene: TRBJ2-1
d_gene: TRBD2
v_gene: TRBV20-1

CDR3aa: CASSLGGGYQQYF
CDR3nt: TGCGCCAGCAGCTTAGGCGGAGGTTACCAGCAGTACTTC
abundance: once
j_gene: TRBJ2-7
d_gene: .
v_gene: TRBV5-1

CDR3aa: CASSSGQLSQYF
CDR3nt: TGTGCCAGCAGTTCGGGACAGCTCTCGCAGTACTTC
abundance: many
j_gene: TRBJ2-7
d_gene: TRBD1
v_gene: TRBV2

CDR3aa: CSCSGTSKDNEQFF
CDR3nt: TGCAGCTGTTCAGGGACTAGCAAAGACAATGAGCAGTTCTTC
abundance: few
j_gene: TRBJ2-1
d_gene: TRBD2
v_gene: TRBV29-1

CDR3aa: CASTTDTSYEQYF
CDR3nt: TGTGCCAGCACTACGGACACCTCCTACGAGCAGTACTTC
abundance: many
j_gene: TRBJ2-7
d_gene: .
v_gene: TRBV28

CDR3aa: CASSPGVAGAREQFF
CDR3nt: TGTGCCAGCAGTCCCGGGGTAGCGGGAGCTCGGGAGCAGTTCTTC
abundance: many
j_gene: TRBJ2-1
d_gene: TRBD2
v_gene: TRBV3-1

CDR3aa: CASSARWRERTNEQFF
CDR3nt: TGTGCCAGCAGCGCACGATGGCGGGAGAGAACGAATGAGCAGTTCTTC
abundance: many
j_gene: TRBJ2-1
d_gene: TRBD2
v_gene: TRBV7-8

CDR3aa: CASSYGSGLAKNIQYF
CDR3nt: TGTGCCAGCAGTTACGGTTCAGGGCTAGCCAAAAACATTCAGTACTTC
abundance: many
j_gene: TRBJ2-4
d_gene: .
v_gene: TRBV6-5

CDR3aa: CASTGTSGRLHEQFF
CDR3nt: TGTGCCAGCACAGGGACTAGCGGGAGATTGCATGAGCAGTTCTTC
abundance: many
j_gene: TRBJ2-1
d_gene: TRBD2
v_gene: TRBV27

CDR3aa: CSVADKSSYNEQFF
CDR3nt: TGCAGCGTTGCGGACAAGAGCTCCTACAATGAGCAGTTCTTC
abundance: many
j_gene: TRBJ2-1
d_gene: .
v_gene: TRBV29-1

CDR3aa: CASSHSAPGELFF
CDR3nt: TGTGCCAGCAGCCATAGCGCTCCCGGGGAGCTGTTTTTT
abundance: many
j_gene: TRBJ2-2
d_gene: .
v_gene: TRBV3-1

CDR3aa: CASSLRRTSLDEQFF
CDR3nt: TGTGCCAGCAGTTTAAGGAGGACTAGTTTAGATGAGCAGTTCTTC
abundance: many
j_gene: TRBJ2-1
d_gene: TRBD2
v_gene: TRBV28

CDR3aa: CSVEIRGPRSYEQYF
CDR3nt: TGCAGCGTTGAAATTAGGGGACCGAGATCCTACGAGCAGTACTTC
abundance: .
j_gene: TRBJ2-7
d_gene: .
v_gene: TRBV29-1

CDR3aa: CASSQDISGDEQYF
CDR3nt: TGTGCCAGCAGCCAAGATATAAGTGGCGACGAGCAGTACTTC
abundance: many
j_gene: TRBJ2-7
d_gene: .
v_gene: TRBV3-1

CDR3aa: CASSPPVRVSSYNEQFF
CDR3nt: TGTGCCAGCTCACCACCTGTGCGGGTCAGCTCCTACAATGAGCAGTTCTTC
abundance: many
j_gene: TRBJ2-1
d_gene: .
v_gene: TRBV18

CDR3aa: CASSLAPQGLNTEAFF
CDR3nt: TGTGCCAGCAGCTTGGCCCCGCAGGGTTTGAACACTGAAGCTTTCTTT
abundance: few
j_gene: TRBJ1-1
d_gene: .
v_gene: TRBV5-6

CDR3aa: CASSQEASVASSYEQYF
CDR3nt: TGTGCCAGCAGCCAGGAGGCTAGCGTTGCGAGCTCCTACGAGCAGTACTTC
abundance: .
j_gene: TRBJ2-7
d_gene: .
v_gene: TRBV11-2

CDR3aa: CASRQWTSGNEQYF
CDR3nt: TGTGCCAGCAGACAGTGGACTAGCGGGAACGAGCAGTACTTC
abundance: many
j_gene: TRBJ2-7
d_gene: TRBD2
v_gene: TRBV6-1

CDR3aa: CASRVRTDEQFF
CDR3nt: TGTGCCAGCAGAGTGAGAACGGATGAGCAGTTCTTC
abundance: few
j_gene: TRBJ2-1
d_gene: .
v_gene: TRBV6-2/TRBV6-3

CDR3aa: CASSPRWDGTDTQYF
CDR3nt: TGTGCCAGCAGCCCGCGGTGGGATGGCACAGATACGCAGTATTTT
abundance: many
j_gene: TRBJ2-3
d_gene: .
v_gene: TRBV3-1

CDR3aa: CSARLRGGSQPQHF
CDR3nt: TGCAGTGCTCGACTTCGGGGGGGGAGCCAGCCCCAGCATTTT
abundance: many
j_gene: TRBJ1-5
d_gene: .
v_gene: TRBV20-1

CDR3aa: CASSTTGTTSGNTIYF
CDR3nt: TGCGCCAGCAGCACAACCGGGACGACCTCTGGAAACACCATATATTTT
abundance: .
j_gene: TRBJ1-3
d_gene: .
v_gene: TRBV5-1

CDR3aa: CASSSSLARFEQYF
CDR3nt: TGTGCCAGCAGCTCCAGTCTGGCGAGGTTCGAGCAGTACTTC
abundance: many
j_gene: TRBJ2-7
d_gene: .
v_gene: TRBV5-6

CDR3aa: CSAREVTSGISYEQYF
CDR3nt: TGCAGTGCTAGAGAGGTCACTAGCGGGATTTCCTACGAGCAGTACTTC
abundance: many
j_gene: TRBJ2-7
d_gene: TRBD2
v_gene: TRBV20-1

CDR3aa: CASARDGNQPQHF
CDR3nt: TGTGCCAGCGCCCGGGACGGCAATCAGCCCCAGCATTTT
abundance: .
j_gene: TRBJ1-5
d_gene: .
v_gene: TRBV7-9

CDR3aa: CATSREPRAEAFF
CDR3nt: TGTGCCACCAGCAGAGAACCCCGAGCTGAAGCTTTCTTT
abundance: .
j_gene: TRBJ1-1
d_gene: .
v_gene: TRBV15

CDR3aa: CASTRHLNGYTF
CDR3nt: TGTGCCAGCACGCGGCACTTAAATGGCTACACCTTC
abundance: few
j_gene: TRBJ1-2
d_gene: .
v_gene: TRBV12-3/TRBV12-4

CDR3aa: CASRPDPGSGNTIYF
CDR3nt: TGTGCCAGCAGACCCGACCCGGGCTCTGGAAACACCATATATTTT
abundance: .
j_gene: TRBJ1-3
d_gene: .
v_gene: TRBV6-1

CDR3aa: CASSYSPRYEQYF
CDR3nt: TGTGCCAGCAGTTACTCCCCGCGCTACGAGCAGTACTTC
abundance: many
j_gene: TRBJ2-7
d_gene: .
v_gene: TRBV6-5